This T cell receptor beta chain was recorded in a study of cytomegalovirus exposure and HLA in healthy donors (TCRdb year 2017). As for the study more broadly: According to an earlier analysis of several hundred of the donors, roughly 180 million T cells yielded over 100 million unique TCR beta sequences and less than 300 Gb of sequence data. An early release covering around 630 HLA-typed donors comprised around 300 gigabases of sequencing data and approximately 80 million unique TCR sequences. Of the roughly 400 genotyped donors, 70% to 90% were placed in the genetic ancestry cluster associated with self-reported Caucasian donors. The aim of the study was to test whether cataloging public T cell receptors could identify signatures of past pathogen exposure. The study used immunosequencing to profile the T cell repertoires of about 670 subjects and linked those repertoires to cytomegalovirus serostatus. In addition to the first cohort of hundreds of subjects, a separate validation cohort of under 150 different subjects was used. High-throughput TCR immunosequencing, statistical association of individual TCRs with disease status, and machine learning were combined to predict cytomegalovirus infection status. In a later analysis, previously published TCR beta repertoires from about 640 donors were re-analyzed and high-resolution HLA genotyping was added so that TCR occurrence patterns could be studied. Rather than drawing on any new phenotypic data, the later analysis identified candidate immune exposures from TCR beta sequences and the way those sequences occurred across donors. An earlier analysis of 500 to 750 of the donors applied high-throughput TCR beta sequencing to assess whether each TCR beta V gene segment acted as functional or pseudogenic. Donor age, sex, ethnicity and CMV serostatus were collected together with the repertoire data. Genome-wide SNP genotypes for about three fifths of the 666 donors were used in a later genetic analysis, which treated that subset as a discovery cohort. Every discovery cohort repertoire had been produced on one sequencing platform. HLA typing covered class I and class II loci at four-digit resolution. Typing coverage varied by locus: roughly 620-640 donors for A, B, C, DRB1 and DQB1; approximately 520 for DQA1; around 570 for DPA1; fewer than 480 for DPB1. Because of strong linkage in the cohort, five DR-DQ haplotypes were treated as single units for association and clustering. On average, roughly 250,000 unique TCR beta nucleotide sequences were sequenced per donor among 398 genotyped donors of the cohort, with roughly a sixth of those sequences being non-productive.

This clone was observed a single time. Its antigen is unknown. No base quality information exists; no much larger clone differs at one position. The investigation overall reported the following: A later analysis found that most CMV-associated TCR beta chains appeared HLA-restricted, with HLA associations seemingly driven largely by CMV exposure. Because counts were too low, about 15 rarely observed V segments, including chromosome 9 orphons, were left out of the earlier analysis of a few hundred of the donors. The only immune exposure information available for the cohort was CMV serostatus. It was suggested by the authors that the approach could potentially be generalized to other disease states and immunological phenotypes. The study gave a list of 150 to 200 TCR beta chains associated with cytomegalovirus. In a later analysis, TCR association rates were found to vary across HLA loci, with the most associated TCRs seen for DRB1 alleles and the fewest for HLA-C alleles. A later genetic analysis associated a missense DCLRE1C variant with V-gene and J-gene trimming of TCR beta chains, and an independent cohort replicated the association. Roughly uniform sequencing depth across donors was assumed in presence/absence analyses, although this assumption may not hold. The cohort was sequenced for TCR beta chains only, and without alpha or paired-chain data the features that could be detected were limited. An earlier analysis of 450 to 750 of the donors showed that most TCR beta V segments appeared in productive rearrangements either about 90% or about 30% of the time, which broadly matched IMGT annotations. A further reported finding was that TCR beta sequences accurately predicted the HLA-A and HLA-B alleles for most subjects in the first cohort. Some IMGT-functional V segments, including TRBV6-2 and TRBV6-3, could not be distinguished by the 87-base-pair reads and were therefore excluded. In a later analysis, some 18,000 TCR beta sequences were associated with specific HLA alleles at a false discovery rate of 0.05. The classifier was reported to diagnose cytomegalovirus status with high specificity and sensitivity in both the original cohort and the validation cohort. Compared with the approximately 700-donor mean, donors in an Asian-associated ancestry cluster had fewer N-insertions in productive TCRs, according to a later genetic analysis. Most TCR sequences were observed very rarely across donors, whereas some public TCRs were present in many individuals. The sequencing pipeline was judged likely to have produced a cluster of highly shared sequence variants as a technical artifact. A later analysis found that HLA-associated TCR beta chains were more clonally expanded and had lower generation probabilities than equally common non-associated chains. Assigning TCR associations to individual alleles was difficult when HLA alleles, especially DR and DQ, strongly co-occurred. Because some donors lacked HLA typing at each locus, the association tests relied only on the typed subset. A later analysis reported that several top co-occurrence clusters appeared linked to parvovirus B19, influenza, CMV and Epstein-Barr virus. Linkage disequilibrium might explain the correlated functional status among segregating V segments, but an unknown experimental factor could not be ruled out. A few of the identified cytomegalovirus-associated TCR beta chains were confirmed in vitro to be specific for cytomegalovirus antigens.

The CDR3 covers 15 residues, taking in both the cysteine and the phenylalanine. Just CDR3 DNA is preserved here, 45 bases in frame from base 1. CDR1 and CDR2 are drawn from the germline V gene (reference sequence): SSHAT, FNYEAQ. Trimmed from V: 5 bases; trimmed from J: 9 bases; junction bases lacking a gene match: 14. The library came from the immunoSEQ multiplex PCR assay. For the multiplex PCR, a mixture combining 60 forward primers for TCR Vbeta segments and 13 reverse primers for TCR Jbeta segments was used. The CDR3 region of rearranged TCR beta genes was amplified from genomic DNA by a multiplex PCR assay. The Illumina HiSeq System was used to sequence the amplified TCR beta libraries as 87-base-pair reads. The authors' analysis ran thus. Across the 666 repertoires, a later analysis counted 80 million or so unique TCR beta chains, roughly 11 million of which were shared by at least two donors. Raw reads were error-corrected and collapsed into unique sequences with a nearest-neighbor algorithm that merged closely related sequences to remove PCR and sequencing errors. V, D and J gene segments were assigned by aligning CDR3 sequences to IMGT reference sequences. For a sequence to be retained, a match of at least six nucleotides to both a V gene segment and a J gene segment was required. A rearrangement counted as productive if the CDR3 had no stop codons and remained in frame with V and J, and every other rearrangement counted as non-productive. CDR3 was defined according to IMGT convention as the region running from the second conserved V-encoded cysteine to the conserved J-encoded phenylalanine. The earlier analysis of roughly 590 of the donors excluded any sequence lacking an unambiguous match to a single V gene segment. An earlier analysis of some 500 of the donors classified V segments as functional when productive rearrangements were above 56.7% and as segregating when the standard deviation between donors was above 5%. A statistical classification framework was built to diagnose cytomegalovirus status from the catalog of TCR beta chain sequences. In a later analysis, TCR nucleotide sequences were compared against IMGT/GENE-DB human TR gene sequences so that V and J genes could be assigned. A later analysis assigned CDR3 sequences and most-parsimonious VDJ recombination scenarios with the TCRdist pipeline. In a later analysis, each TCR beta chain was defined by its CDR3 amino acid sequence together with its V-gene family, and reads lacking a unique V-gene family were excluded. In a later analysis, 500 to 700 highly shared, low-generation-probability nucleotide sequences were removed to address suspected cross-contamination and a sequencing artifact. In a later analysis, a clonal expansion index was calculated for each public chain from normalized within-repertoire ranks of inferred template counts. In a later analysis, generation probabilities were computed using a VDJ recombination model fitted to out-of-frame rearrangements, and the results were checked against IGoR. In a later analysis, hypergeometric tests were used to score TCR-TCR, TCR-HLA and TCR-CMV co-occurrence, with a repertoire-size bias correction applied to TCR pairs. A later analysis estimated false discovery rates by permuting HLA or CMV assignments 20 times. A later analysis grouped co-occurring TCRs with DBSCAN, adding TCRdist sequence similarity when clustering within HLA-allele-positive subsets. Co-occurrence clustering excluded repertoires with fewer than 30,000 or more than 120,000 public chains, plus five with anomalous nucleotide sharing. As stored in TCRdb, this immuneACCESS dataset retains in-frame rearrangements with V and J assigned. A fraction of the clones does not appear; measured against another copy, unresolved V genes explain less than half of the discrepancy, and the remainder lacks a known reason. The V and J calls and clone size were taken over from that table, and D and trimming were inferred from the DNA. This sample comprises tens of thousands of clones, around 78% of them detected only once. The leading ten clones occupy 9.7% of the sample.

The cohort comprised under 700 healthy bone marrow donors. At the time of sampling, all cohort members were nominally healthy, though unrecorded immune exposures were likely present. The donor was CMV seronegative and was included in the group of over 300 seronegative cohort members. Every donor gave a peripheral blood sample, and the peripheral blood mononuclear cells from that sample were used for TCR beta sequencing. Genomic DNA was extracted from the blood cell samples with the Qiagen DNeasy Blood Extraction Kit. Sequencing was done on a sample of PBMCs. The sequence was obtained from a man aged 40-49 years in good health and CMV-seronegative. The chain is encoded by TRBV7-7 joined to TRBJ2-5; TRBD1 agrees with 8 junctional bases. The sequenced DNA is TGTGCCAGCAGCGAAGACAGGGGACCTCAAGCGGCCCAGTACTTC. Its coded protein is CASSEDRGPQAAQYF.